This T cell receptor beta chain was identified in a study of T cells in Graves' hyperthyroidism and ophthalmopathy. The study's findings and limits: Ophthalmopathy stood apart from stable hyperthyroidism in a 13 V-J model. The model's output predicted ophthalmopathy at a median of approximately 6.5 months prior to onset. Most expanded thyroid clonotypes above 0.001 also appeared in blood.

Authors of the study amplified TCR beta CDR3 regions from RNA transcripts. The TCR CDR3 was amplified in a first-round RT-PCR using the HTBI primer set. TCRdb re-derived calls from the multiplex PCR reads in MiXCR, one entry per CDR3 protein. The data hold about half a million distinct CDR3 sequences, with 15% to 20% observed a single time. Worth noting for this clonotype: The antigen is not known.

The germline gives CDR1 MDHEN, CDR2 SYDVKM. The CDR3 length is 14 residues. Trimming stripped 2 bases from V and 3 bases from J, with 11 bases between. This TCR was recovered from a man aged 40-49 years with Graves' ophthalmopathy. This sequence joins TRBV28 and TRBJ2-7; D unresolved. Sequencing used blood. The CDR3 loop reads CASSLVRTLYEQYF. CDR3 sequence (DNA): TGTGCCAGCAGTTTAGTAAGGACCCTCTACGAGCAGTACTTC. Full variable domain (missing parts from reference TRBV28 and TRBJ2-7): DVKVTQSSRYLVKRTGEKVFLECVQDMDHENMFWYRQDPGLGLRLIYFSYDVKMKEKGDIPEGYSVSREKKERFSLILESASTNQTSMYLCASSLVRTLYEQYFGPGTRLTVT.